A selection of T cell receptor beta chains follows, all from one sample in a study of blood T cell repertoires in COVID-19. Measured with immunoSEQ multiplex PCR; TCRdb has only the in-frame clones, and not every one. The table records about 100,000 clones, approximately 91% of them present only once. Sequences were obtained from peripheral blood. These receptors were collected from a woman aged 55 to 70 with acute or convalescent COVID-19. CDR3s include the opening cysteine and the closing phenylalanine or tryptophan. A D gene is named only where the DNA matches it firmly. Clone size is stated in some rows and not others, as once, few, many or a class when expanded.

V: TRBV6-5; size: -; D: -; J: TRBJ1-5; CDR3: CASSLTGGNQPQHF; DNA: TGTGCCAGCAGTTTGACCGGGGGCAATCAGCCCCAGCATTTT
V: TRBV24-1; size: -; D: TRBD1; J: TRBJ2-1; CDR3: CATSDSNLQPGQGAGEQFF; DNA: TGTGCCACCAGTGATTCCAACCTACAACCGGGACAGGGGGCGGGGGAGCAGTTCTTC
V: TRBV30; size: few; D: -; J: TRBJ1-2; CDR3: CAWKLQASYGYTF; DNA: TGTGCCTGGAAGTTACAGGCGTCCTATGGCTACACCTTC
V: TRBV3-1/TRBV3-2; size: -; D: TRBD2; J: TRBJ2-2; CDR3: CASSQDGGRGIAGELFF; DNA: TGTGCCAGCAGCCAAGACGGCGGGAGGGGGATAGCCGGGGAGCTGTTTTTT
V: TRBV19; size: -; D: -; J: TRBJ2-3; CDR3: CASNGVETGTDTQYF; DNA: TGTGCCAGTAATGGAGTGGAGACGGGCACAGATACGCAGTATTTT
V: TRBV6-5; size: few; D: TRBD1; J: TRBJ1-2; CDR3: CASRETGGYGYTF; DNA: TGTGCCAGCAGGGAGACAGGGGGCTATGGCTACACCTTC
V: TRBV5-4; size: -; D: TRBD2; J: TRBJ2-1; CDR3: CASSLGGGPYNEQFF; DNA: TGTGCCAGCAGCTTGGGGGGAGGGCCTTATAATGAGCAGTTCTTC
V: TRBV2; size: -; D: -; J: TRBJ1-6; CDR3: CASSGLGGNSPLHF; DNA: TGTGCCAGCAGTGGTCTAGGGGGAAATTCACCCCTCCACTTT
V: TRBV6-5; size: -; D: TRBD1; J: TRBJ2-7; CDR3: CASSPQGGTYEQYF; DNA: TGTGCCAGCAGCCCACAGGGGGGCACCTACGAGCAGTACTTC
V: TRBV6-5; size: -; D: TRBD1; J: TRBJ1-2; CDR3: CASRNRGRGYGYTF; DNA: TGTGCCAGCAGGAACAGGGGGCGAGGCTATGGCTACACCTTC
V: TRBV19; size: -; D: TRBD1; J: TRBJ1-1; CDR3: CASTQTGQGAPNTEAFF; DNA: TGTGCCAGTACGCAGACCGGACAGGGGGCTCCGAACACTGAAGCTTTCTTT
V: TRBV5-1; size: -; D: TRBD1; J: TRBJ1-3; CDR3: CASAQGVSSGNTIYF; DNA: TGCGCCAGCGCACAGGGGGTGAGCTCTGGAAACACCATATATTTT
V: TRBV2; size: -; D: TRBD1; J: TRBJ2-2; CDR3: CASSRDSYTGELFF; DNA: TGTGCCAGCAGCAGGGACAGTTACACCGGGGAGCTGTTTTTT
V: TRBV2; size: -; D: TRBD1; J: TRBJ2-5; CDR3: CASSDRGGRETQYF; DNA: TGTGCCAGCAGTGATCGAGGGGGCAGGGAGACCCAGTACTTC
V: TRBV18; size: -; D: -; J: TRBJ2-2; CDR3: CASSPSGTNTGELFF; DNA: TGTGCCAGCTCACCCTCCGGGACTAACACCGGGGAGCTGTTTTTT
V: TRBV25-1; size: few; D: TRBD2; J: TRBJ2-3; CDR3: CASSDLTSSDTQYF; DNA: TGTGCCAGCAGTGACCTGACTAGCTCGGATACGCAGTATTTT
V: TRBV20-1; size: -; D: -; J: TRBJ2-5; CDR3: CSASGRGRQETQYF; DNA: TGCAGTGCTAGTGGAAGAGGCCGTCAAGAGACCCAGTACTTC
V: TRBV27; size: -; D: -; J: TRBJ2-3; CDR3: CASSFGAGLPSDTQYF; DNA: TGTGCCAGCAGTTTCGGAGCTGGGTTACCCTCAGATACGCAGTATTTT
V: TRBV2; size: -; D: TRBD2; J: TRBJ2-7; CDR3: CATSLAGVYEQYF; DNA: TGTGCCACCTCACTAGCGGGAGTCTACGAGCAGTACTTC
V: TRBV19; size: -; D: TRBD1; J: TRBJ2-7; CDR3: CASSSKRQGNNHEQYF; DNA: TGTGCCAGTAGTAGCAAACGACAGGGTAATAATCACGAGCAGTACTTC
V: TRBV6-5; size: -; D: -; J: TRBJ1-1; CDR3: CASRMDSLDTEAFF; DNA: TGTGCCAGCAGGATGGACAGCCTTGACACTGAAGCTTTCTTT
V: TRBV7-2; size: -; D: TRBD1; J: TRBJ2-5; CDR3: CASSSGQGQETQYF; DNA: TGTGCCAGCAGCTCCGGACAGGGGCAGGAGACCCAGTACTTC
V: TRBV5-1; size: -; D: TRBD2; J: TRBJ2-4; CDR3: CASRSGSAIDIQYF; DNA: TGCGCCAGCAGAAGCGGGAGTGCGATCGACATTCAGTACTTC
V: TRBV3-1/TRBV3-2; size: -; D: TRBD1; J: TRBJ1-2; CDR3: CASSHMTGEGGYTF; DNA: TGTGCCAGCAGCCACATGACAGGGGAGGGTGGCTACACCTTC
V: TRBV6-2/TRBV6-3; size: -; D: TRBD2; J: TRBJ2-2; CDR3: CASSDFTSGRRTGELFF; DNA: TGTGCCAGCAGTGATTTCACTAGCGGGAGGCGGACCGGGGAGCTGTTTTTT
V: TRBV7-9; size: -; D: -; J: TRBJ2-2; CDR3: CASSLAGSLNTGELFF; DNA: TGTGCCAGCAGCTTAGCTGGTAGCTTGAACACCGGGGAGCTGTTTTTT
V: TRBV6-5; size: -; D: TRBD2; J: TRBJ2-1; CDR3: CASSGAGDPYNEQFF; DNA: TGTGCCAGCAGCGGAGCGGGAGACCCTTACAATGAGCAGTTCTTC
V: TRBV28; size: -; D: -; J: TRBJ1-5; CDR3: CASSPPSVQPQHF; DNA: TGTGCCAGCAGTCCCCCGTCGGTTCAGCCCCAGCATTTT
V: TRBV20-1; size: -; D: TRBD2; J: TRBJ2-1; CDR3: CSASGAGGSYNEQFF; DNA: TGCAGTGCTAGTGGAGCGGGGGGCTCCTACAATGAGCAGTTCTTC
V: TRBV18; size: -; D: TRBD2; J: TRBJ2-3; CDR3: CASSTGLAGVGDTQYF; DNA: TGTGCCAGCTCAACCGGACTAGCGGGAGTGGGAGATACGCAGTATTTT
V: TRBV24-1; size: -; D: -; J: TRBJ2-1; CDR3: CATSDPGQSREQFF; DNA: TGTGCCACCAGTGACCCTGGACAGTCCAGGGAGCAGTTCTTC
V: TRBV24-1; size: -; D: TRBD1; J: TRBJ2-3; CDR3: CATSDPVKTGGGHTDTQYF; DNA: TGTGCCACCAGTGACCCTGTAAAGACAGGGGGAGGTCACACAGATACGCAGTATTTT
V: TRBV5-1; size: once; D: TRBD2; J: TRBJ2-7; CDR3: CASSLSGSHEQYF; DNA: TGCGCCAGCAGCCTGAGCGGGAGCCACGAGCAGTACTTC